This paragraph reports one TCR beta chain. How the authors handled the data: The authors estimated nucleated cell counts from reference gene primer amplification. TCRdb keeps only in-frame clones here, not all; method: immunoSEQ multiplex PCR. V, J and clone size are those of that table, while D and trimming were read from the DNA. The sample has under 250,000 clones, around 86% seen once. The trim removed 5 bases at V and 3 bases at J, leaving 7 bases unmatched. Germline V gives CDR1 MNHEY, CDR2 SVGEGT. The CDR3 has 15 amino acids. This sample is drawn from a study of blood T cell repertoires in COVID-19. Whole-study context: The samples span acute and convalescent COVID-19 from the United States, Italy and Spain. T cells, B-cell-depleted T cells, or PBMCs supplied cDNA or gDNA.

V usage is TRBV6-2 or TRBV6-3 and J usage is TRBJ1-5; 7 bases fit TRBD1. The source is a man at least 80 years old with acute or convalescent COVID-19. Sequenced: peripheral blood. DNA of the CDR3: TGTGCCAGCAGTCCGGGGACAGCACCCAATCAGCCCCAGCATTTT. Translation: CASSPGTAPNQPQHF.